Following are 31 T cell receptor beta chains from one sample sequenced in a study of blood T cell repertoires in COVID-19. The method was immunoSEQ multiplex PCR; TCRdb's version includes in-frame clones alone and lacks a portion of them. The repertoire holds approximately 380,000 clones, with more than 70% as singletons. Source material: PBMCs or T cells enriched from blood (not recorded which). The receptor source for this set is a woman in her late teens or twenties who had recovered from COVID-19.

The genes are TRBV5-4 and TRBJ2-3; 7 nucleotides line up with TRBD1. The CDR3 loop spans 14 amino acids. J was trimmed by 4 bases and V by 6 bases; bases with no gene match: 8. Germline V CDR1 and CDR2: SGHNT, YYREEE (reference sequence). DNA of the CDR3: TGTGCCAGCACCCTTATAGGGACAGCAGATACGCAGTATTTT. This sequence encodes CASTLIGTADTQYF.

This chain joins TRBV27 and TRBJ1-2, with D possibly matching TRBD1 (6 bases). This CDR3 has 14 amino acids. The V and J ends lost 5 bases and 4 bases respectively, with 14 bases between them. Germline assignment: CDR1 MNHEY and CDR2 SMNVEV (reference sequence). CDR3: CASSPLGASYGYTF. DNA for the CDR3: TGTGCCAGCAGTCCTTTGGGGGCCTCCTATGGCTACACCTTC.

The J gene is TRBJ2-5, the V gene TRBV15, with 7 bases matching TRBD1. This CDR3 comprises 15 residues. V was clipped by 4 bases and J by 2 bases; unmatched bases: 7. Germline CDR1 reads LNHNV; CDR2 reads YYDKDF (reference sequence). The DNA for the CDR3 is TGTGCCACCAGCACCATCGGGACAGCTCAAGAGACCCAGTACTTC. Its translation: CATSTIGTAQETQYF.

DNA of the CDR3: TGTGCCAGCGGCCGGGACAGAACTAATGAAAAACTGTTTTTT. It encodes CASGRDRTNEKLFF. This sequence joins TRBV2 and TRBJ1-4; 7 bases are a match to TRBD1. The CDR3 loop spans 14 amino acids. In germline, CDR1 is SNHLY, CDR2 FYNNEI. V shed 8 bases and J 1 base; nucleotides not matched to a gene: 4.

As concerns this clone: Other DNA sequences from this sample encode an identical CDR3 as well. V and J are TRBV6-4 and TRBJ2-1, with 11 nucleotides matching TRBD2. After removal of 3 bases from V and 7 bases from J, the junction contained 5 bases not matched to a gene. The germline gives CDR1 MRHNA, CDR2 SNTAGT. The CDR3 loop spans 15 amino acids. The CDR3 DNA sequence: TGTGCCAGCAGTGAAAGGCTAGCGGGGGGTAATGAGCAGTTCTTC. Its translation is CASSERLAGGNEQFF.

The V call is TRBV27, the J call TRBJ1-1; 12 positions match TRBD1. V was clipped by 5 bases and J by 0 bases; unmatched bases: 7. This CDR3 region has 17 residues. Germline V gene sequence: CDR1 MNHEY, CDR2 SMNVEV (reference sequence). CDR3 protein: CASSAGTGGLVNTEAFF. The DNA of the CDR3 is TGTGCCAGCAGTGCCGGGACAGGGGGCTTGGTGAACACTGAAGCTTTCTTT.

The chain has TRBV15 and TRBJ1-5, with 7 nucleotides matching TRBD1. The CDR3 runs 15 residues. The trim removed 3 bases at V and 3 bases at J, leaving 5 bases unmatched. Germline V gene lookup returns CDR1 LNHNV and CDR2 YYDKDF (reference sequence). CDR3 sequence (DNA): TGTGCCACCAGCAGGGAGGGGGCTTACAATCAGCCCCAGCATTTT. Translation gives CATSREGAYNQPQHF.

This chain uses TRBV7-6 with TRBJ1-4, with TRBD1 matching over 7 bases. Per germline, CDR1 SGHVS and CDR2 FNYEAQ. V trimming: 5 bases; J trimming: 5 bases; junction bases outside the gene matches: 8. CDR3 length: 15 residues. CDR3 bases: TGTGCCAGCAGCCCCCAGGGACAGAAAAATGAAAAACTGTTTTTT. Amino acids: CASSPQGQKNEKLFF. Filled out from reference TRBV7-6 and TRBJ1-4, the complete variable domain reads GAGVSQSPRYKVTKRGQDVALRCDPISGHVSLYWYRQALGQGPEFLTYFNYEAQQDKSGLPNDRFSAERPEGSISTLTIQRTEQRDSAMYRCASSPQGQKNEKLFFGSGTQLSVL.

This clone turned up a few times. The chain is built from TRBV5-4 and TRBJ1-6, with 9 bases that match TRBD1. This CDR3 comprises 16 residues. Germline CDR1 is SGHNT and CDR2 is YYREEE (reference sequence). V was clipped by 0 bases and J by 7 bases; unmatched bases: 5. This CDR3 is CASSLGWTGANSPLHF. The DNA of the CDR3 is TGTGCCAGCAGCTTGGGTTGGACAGGGGCAAATTCACCCCTCCACTTT.

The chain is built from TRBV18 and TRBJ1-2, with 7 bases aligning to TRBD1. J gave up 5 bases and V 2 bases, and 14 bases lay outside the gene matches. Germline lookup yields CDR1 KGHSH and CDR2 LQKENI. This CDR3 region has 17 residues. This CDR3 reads CASSPGSPGTAVYGYTF. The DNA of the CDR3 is TGTGCCAGCTCACCAGGATCCCCCGGGACAGCCGTGTATGGCTACACCTTC.

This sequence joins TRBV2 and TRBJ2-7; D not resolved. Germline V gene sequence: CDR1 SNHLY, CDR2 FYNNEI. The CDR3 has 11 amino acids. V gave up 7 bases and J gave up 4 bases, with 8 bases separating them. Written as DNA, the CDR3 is TGTGCCAGCACTACGGAGTACGAGCAGTACTTC. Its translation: CASTTEYEQYF.

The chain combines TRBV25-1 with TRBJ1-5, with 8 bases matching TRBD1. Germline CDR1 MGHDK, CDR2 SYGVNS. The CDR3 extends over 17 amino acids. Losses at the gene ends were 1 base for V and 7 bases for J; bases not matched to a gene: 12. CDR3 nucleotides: TGTGCCAGCAGTGAATCTAAATCCGCAGGGGGCGGCCAGCCCCAGCATTTT. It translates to CASSESKSAGGGQPQHF.

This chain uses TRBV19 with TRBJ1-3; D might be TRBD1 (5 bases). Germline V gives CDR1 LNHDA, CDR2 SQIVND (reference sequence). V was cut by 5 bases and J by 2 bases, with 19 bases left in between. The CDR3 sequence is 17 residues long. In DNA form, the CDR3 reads TGTGCCAGTAGTGCCCTCGTATCAGGGTACGCTGGAAACACCATATATTTT. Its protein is CASSALVSGYAGNTIYF.

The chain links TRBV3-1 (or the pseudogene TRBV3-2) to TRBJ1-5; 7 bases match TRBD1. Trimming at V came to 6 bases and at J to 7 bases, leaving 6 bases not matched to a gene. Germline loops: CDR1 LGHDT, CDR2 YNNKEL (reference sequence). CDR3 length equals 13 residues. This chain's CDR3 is CASSRDSGQPQHF. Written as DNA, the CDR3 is TGTGCCAGCAGTCGGGACAGCGGGCAGCCCCAGCATTTT.

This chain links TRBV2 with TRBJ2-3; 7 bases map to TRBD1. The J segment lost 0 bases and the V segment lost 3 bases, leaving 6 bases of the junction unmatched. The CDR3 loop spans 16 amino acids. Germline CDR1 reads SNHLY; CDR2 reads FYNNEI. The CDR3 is CASSEDRYASTDTQYF. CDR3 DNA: TGTGCCAGCAGTGAGGACAGGTATGCTAGCACAGATACGCAGTATTTT.

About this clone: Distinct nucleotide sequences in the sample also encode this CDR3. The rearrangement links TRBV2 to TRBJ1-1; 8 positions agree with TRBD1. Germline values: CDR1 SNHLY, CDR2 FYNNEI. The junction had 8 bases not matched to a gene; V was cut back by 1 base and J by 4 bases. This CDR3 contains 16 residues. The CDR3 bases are TGTGCCAGCAGTGAAGGGGCAGGACAGGGTGGCACTGAAGCTTTCTTT. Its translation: CASSEGAGQGGTEAFF.

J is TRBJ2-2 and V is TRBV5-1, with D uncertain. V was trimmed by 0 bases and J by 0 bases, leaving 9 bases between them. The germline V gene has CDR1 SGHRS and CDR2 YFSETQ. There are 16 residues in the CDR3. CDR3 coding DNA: TGCGCCAGCAGCTTGGAGGTGACACCGAACACCGGGGAGCTGTTTTTT. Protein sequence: CASSLEVTPNTGELFF.

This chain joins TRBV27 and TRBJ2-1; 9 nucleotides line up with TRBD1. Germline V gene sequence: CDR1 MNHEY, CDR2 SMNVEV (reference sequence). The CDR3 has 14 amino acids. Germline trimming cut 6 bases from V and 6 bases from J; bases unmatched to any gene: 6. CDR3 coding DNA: TGTGCCAGCAGGGGACAGGGTTTGGTCAATGAGCAGTTCTTC. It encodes CASRGQGLVNEQFF.

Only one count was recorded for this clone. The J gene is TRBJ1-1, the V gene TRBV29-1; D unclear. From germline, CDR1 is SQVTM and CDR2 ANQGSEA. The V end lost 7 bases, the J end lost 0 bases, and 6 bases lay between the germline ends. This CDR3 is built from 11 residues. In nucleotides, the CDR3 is TGCAGCGCGAACATGAACACTGAAGCTTTCTTT. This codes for CSANMNTEAFF. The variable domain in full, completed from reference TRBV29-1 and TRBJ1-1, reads SAVISQKPSRDICQRGTSLTIQCQVDSQVTMMFWYRQQPGQSLTLIATANQGSEATYESGFVIDKFPISRPNLTFSTLTVSNMSPEDSSIYLCSANMNTEAFFGQGTRLTVV.

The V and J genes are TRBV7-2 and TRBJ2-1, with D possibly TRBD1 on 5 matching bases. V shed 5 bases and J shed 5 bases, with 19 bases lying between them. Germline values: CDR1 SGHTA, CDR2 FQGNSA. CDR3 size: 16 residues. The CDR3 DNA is TGTGCCAGCAGCAAAGGGGCCGCTATTCCCAACAATGAGCAGTTCTTC. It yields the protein CASSKGAAIPNNEQFF.

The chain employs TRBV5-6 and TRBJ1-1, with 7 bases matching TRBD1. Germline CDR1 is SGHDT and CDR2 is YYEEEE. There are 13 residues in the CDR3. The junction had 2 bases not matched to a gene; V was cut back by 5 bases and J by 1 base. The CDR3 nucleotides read TGTGCCAGCAGGAGACAGGGGAACACTGAAGCTTTCTTT. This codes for CASRRQGNTEAFF.

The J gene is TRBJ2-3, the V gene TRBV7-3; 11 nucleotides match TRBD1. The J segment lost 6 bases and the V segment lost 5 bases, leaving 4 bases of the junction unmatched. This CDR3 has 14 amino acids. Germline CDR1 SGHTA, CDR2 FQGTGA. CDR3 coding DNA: TGTGCCAGCAGCCCGGACAGGGGGCGGGATACGCAGTATTTT. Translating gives CASSPDRGRDTQYF.

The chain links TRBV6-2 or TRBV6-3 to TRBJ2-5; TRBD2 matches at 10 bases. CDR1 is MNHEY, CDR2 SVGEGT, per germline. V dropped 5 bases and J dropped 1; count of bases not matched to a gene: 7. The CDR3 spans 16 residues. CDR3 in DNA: TGTGCCAGCAGTCTCCATCTAGCGGGGGTCCAAGAGACCCAGTACTTC. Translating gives CASSLHLAGVQETQYF.

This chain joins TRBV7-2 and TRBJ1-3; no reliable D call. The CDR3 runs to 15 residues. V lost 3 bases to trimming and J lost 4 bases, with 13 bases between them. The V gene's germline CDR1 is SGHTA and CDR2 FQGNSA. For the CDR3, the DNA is TGTGCCAGCAGCTTGCTGGTGGCAGGAGGAAACACCATATATTTT. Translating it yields CASSLLVAGGNTIYF. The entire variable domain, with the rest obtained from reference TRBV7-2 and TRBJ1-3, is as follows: GAGVSQSPSNKVTEKGKDVELRCDPISGHTALYWYRQSLGQGLEFLIYFQGNSAPDKSGLPSDRFSAERTGGSVSTLTIQRTQQEDSAVYLCASSLLVAGGNTIYFGEGSWLTVV.

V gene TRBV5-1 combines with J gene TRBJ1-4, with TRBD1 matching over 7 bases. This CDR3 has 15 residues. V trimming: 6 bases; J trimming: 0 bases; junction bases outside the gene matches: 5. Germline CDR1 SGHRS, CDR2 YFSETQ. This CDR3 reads CASKSTGSTNEKLFF. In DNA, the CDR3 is TGCGCCAGCAAGTCGACAGGGTCAACTAATGAAAAACTGTTTTTT. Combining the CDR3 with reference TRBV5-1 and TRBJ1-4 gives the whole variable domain KAGVTQTPRYLIKTRGQQVTLSCSPISGHRSVSWYQQTPGQGLQFLFEYFSETQRNKGNFPGRFSGRQFSNSRSEMNVSTLELGDSALYLCASKSTGSTNEKLFFGSGTQLSVL.

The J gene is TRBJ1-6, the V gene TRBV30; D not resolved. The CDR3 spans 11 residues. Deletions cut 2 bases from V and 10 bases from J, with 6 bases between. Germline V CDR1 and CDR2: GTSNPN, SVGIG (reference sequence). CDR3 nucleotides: TGTGCCTGGAGTTTAGAATCACCCCTCCACTTT. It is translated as CAWSLESPLHF.

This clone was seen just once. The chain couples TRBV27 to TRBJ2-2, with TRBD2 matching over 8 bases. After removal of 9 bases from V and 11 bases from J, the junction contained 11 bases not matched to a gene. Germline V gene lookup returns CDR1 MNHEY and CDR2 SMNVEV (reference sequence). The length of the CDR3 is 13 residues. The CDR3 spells CARPPGGRLELFF. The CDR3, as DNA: TGTGCCAGGCCGCCGGGGGGGCGCTTAGAGCTGTTTTTT.

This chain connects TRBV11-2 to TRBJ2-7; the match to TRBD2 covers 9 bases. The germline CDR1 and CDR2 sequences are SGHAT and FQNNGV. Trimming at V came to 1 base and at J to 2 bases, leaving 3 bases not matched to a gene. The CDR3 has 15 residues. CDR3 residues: CASSLGLAGTYEQYF. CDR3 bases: TGTGCCAGCAGCTTAGGGCTAGCGGGGACCTACGAGCAGTACTTC.

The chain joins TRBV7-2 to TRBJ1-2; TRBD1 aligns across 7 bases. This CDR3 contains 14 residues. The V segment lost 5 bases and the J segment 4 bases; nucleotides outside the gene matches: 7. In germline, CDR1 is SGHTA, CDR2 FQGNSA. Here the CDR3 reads CASSPKTGIYGYTF. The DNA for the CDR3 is TGTGCCAGCAGCCCAAAGACAGGGATCTATGGCTACACCTTC. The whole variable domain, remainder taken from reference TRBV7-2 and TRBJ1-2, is GAGVSQSPSNKVTEKGKDVELRCDPISGHTALYWYRQSLGQGLEFLIYFQGNSAPDKSGLPSDRFSAERTGGSVSTLTIQRTQQEDSAVYLCASSPKTGIYGYTFGSGTRLTVV.

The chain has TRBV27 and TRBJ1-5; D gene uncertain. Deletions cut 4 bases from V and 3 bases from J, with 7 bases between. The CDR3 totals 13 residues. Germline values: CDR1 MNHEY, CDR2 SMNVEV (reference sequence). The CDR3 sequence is CASSSGPNQPQHF. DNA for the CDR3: TGTGCCAGCAGTTCAGGTCCCAATCAGCCCCAGCATTTT.

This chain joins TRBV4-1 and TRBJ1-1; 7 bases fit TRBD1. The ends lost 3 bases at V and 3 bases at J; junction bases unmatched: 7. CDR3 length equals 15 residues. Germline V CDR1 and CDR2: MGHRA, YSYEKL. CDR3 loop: CASSQAKGTDTEAFF. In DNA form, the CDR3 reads TGCGCCAGCAGCCAGGCAAAAGGGACAGACACTGAAGCTTTCTTT.